Listed here are 27 T cell receptor beta chains from one sample, sequenced in a study of shared clonotypes between healthy human individuals. Method: immunoSEQ multiplex PCR; TCRdb's copy keeps in-frame clones and lacks some. The table has about 500,000 clones, 70% to 80% seen once; the top ten hold around 12%. Sequencing was done on a sample of PBMCs. The receptors here all came from a woman between 35 and 50 years old in good health. Some clones in this sample may be carry-over from other donors' samples.

The V and J genes are TRBV18 and TRBJ2-2; unclear D gene. Germline V lookup: CDR1 KGHSH, CDR2 LQKENI. The CDR3 is made up of 15 amino acids. Deletions cut 4 bases from V and 1 base from J, with 10 bases between. The CDR3 DNA reads as TGTGCCAGCTCACGATGGACGGGGAACACCGGGGAGCTGTTTTTT. It encodes CASSRWTGNTGELFF.

The J gene is TRBJ2-7, the V gene TRBV30; D is unresolved. The V end lost 0 bases, the J end lost 4 bases, and 10 bases lay between the germline ends. Germline assignment: CDR1 GTSNPN and CDR2 SVGIG (reference sequence). The length of the CDR3 is 13 residues. The DNA of the CDR3 is TGTGCCTGGAGTGTAGTGGCTTTTTACGAGCAGTACTTC. Protein: CAWSVVAFYEQYF.

This clone was recorded only once. At one end the junction does not follow the germline gene, possibly because of a read error. The gene calls are TRBV7-9 and TRBJ1-1, with D perhaps matching TRBD1 (6 bases). The V gene's germline CDR1 is SEHNR and CDR2 FQNEAQ (reference sequence). The CDR3 has 14 residues. CDR3: CASARERGHFEAFF. For the CDR3, the DNA is TGCGCCAGCGCCCGCGAGCGGGGGCACTTCGAAGCTTTCTTT. Variable domain in full (rest from reference TRBV7-9 and TRBJ1-1): DTGVSQNPRHKITKRGQNVTFRCDPISEHNRLYWYRQTLGQGPEFLTYFQNEAQLEKSRLLSDRFSAERPKGSFSTLEIQRTEQGDSAMYLCASARERGHFEAFFGQGTRLTVV.

The chain combines TRBV7-6 with TRBJ2-7; 7 bases map to TRBD1. Germline loops: CDR1 SGHVS, CDR2 FNYEAQ. The CDR3 spans 16 residues. The V segment lost 1 base and the J segment 2 bases; nucleotides outside the gene matches: 8. The CDR3 sequence: CASSLGTPGTAYEQYF. CDR3 nucleotide sequence: TGTGCCAGCAGCTTAGGCACCCCCGGGACAGCCTACGAGCAGTACTTC.

This chain links TRBV9 with TRBJ2-7; 11 bases fit TRBD2. CDR3 length: 17 residues. Germline V gene lookup returns CDR1 SGDLS and CDR2 YYNGEE. Trimming at V came to 4 bases and at J to 1 base, leaving 10 bases not matched to a gene. CDR3: CASSPTAGTSGSYEQYF. For the CDR3, the DNA is TGTGCCAGCAGCCCTACCGCCGGGACTAGCGGTTCCTACGAGCAGTACTTC.

CDR3 protein: CASRYTGTSYEQYF. CDR3 DNA: TGTGCAAGTCGCTACACCGGGACAAGCTACGAGCAGTACTTC. V is TRBV12-2 and J is TRBJ2-7; TRBD1 was called by the table and not checked on the DNA. TRBV12-2 is recorded as a pseudogene. This CDR3 comprises 14 residues.

This chain uses TRBV27 with TRBJ2-3; D possibly uses TRBD1 or TRBD2 (6 bases each). Germline-derived CDR1 and CDR2 are MNHEY and SMNVEV (reference sequence). The CDR3 consists of 17 residues. V dropped 6 bases and J dropped 3 bases, with 22 bases sitting between them. CDR3 amino acids: CASSPYRGARVTDTQYF. The CDR3, as DNA: TGTGCCAGCAGCCCCTATAGGGGGGCGCGGGTTACAGATACGCAGTATTTT.

This chain joins TRBV5-1 and TRBJ2-1, with a weak D call TRBD1 (5 bases). The ends were cut back, 6 bases at V and 4 bases at J, with 14 bases in the middle. The CDR3 length is 14 residues. Germline lookup yields CDR1 SGHRS and CDR2 YFSETQ. CDR3 nucleotides: TGCGCCAGCACTCTGGGGCCCTTGTACAATGAGCAGTTCTTC. Translation gives CASTLGPLYNEQFF.

This clone was picked up one time. The rearrangement joins TRBV6-6 to TRBJ2-1, with 11 bases matching TRBD2. CDR1 and CDR2 (germline): MNHNY, SVGAGI (reference sequence). V shed 5 bases and J 5 bases; nucleotides not matched to a gene: 5. This CDR3 has 15 amino acids. The CDR3 nucleotides are TGTGCCAGCAGTACCGTAGCGGGAGGGCACAATGAGCAGTTCTTC. It is translated as CASSTVAGGHNEQFF.

The J gene is TRBJ2-7, the V gene TRBV19; a possible D gene is TRBD1 (6 bases). V lost 7 bases and J lost 0, with 13 bases in between. The CDR3 runs to 14 residues. Germline loops: CDR1 LNHDA, CDR2 SQIVND (reference sequence). In nucleotides, the CDR3 is TGTGCCAGTACCCGGACAGCTGACTCCTACGAGCAGTACTTC. It is translated as CASTRTADSYEQYF.

This chain uses TRBV7-3 with TRBJ2-2; D is possibly TRBD1 (5 bases). Trimming cost V 1 base and J 1 base, with 10 bases left between them. The CDR3 totals 16 residues. Germline V CDR1 and CDR2: SGHTA, FQGTGA. For the CDR3, the DNA is TGTGCCAGCAGCTTAATGCCAGGGAAGAACACCGGGGAGCTGTTTTTT. Translated, it gives CASSLMPGKNTGELFF.

The chain couples TRBV2 to TRBJ2-1; no firm D call. Germline CDR1 reads SNHLY; CDR2 reads FYNNEI. This CDR3 contains 10 residues. The ends were cut back, 7 bases at V and 8 bases at J, with 6 bases in the middle. The CDR3 DNA is TGTGCCAGCACAAGGGATGAGCAGTTCTTC. Protein: CASTRDEQFF.

This clone was picked up many times. Different DNA sequences within this sample yield the same CDR3. CDR3 amino acids: CASSVTHSNQPQHF. CDR3 nucleotides: TGTGCCAGCAGTGTGACACATAGCAATCAGCCCCAGCATTTT. This chain connects TRBV25-1 to TRBJ1-5; unclear D gene. V was cut by 4 bases and J by 0 bases, with 7 bases left in between. The CDR3 consists of 14 residues. Germline values: CDR1 MGHDK, CDR2 SYGVNS.

This rearrangement joins TRBV28 to TRBJ2-7, with D unresolved. V lost 6 bases and J lost 2, with 17 bases in between. The CDR3 spans 15 residues. Germline assignment: CDR1 MDHEN and CDR2 SYDVKM. CDR3 amino acids: CASSRSDVFPYEQYF. The CDR3 nucleotides are TGTGCCAGCAGCCGTTCGGACGTGTTCCCCTACGAGCAGTACTTC.

This clone occurred many times. The chain links TRBV19 to TRBJ2-1; D assignment may be TRBD1 or TRBD2 (5 bases each). CDR1 and CDR2 (germline): LNHDA, SQIVND (reference sequence). The CDR3 consists of 11 residues. Trimming removed 6 bases from V and 8 bases from J, with 8 bases in between. CDR3 sequence reads: CASRGVHEQFF. The CDR3 DNA reads TGTGCCAGTAGGGGGGTCCATGAGCAGTTCTTC.

The rearrangement joins TRBV7-3 to TRBJ2-1; D unresolved. Trimming took off 4 bases at V and 0 bases at J, with 7 bases between the two ends. CDR3 size: 14 residues. CDR1 and CDR2 (germline): SGHTA, FQGTGA. CDR3 protein: CASSSGDSYNEQFF. CDR3 bases: TGTGCCAGCAGCTCTGGGGACTCCTACAATGAGCAGTTCTTC.

The rearrangement links TRBV11-2 to TRBJ1-2; 7 bases align to TRBD1. CDR1 SGHAT and CDR2 FQNNGV come from the germline V gene. The CDR3 has 14 amino acids. The J segment lost 6 bases and the V segment lost 5 bases, leaving 9 bases of the junction unmatched. In nucleotides, the CDR3 is TGTGCCAGCAGCCCGATCGGACAGGCAAATGGCTACACCTTC. Protein product: CASSPIGQANGYTF.

This clone was counted between two and nine times. One junction end disagrees with the germline gene, perhaps due to a read error. The rearrangement uses TRBV6-1 and TRBJ2-4; 7 bases are a match to TRBD2. Germline V gives CDR1 MNHNS, CDR2 SASEGT. The CDR3 sequence is 15 residues long. CDR3 amino acids: CASTEGGGTKNIQYF. The CDR3 DNA follows: TGTGCCAGCACTGAAGGCGGGGGAACCAAAAACATTCAGTACTTC.

The V and J genes are TRBV18 and TRBJ2-7, with D unresolved. The CDR3 length is 12 residues. Trimming took 2 bases from V and 5 from J, leaving 7 bases between them. Looked up from germline, CDR1 is KGHSH and CDR2 is LQKENI. CDR3 loop: CASSPRSDEQYF. CDR3 DNA: TGTGCCAGCTCACCAAGGAGCGACGAGCAGTACTTC.

CDR3 sequence reads: CASSSQFPSTDTQYF. The CDR3, as DNA: TGTGCCAGCAGTTCACAGTTCCCTAGCACAGATACGCAGTATTTT. This chain uses TRBV28 with TRBJ2-3; D gene unclear. Trimming took 4 bases from V and 0 from J, leaving 11 bases between them. The V gene's germline CDR1 is MDHEN and CDR2 SYDVKM. This CDR3 has 15 amino acids.

The chain links TRBV5-4 to TRBJ2-5, with TRBD1 matching over 7 bases. In germline, CDR1 is SGHNT, CDR2 YYREEE (reference sequence). The CDR3 covers 16 residues. Germline trimming cut 2 bases from V and 1 base from J; bases unmatched to any gene: 8. The CDR3 DNA reads TGTGCCAGCAGCTTCCCGACAGGGACCACCCAAGAGACCCAGTACTTC. Translation: CASSFPTGTTQETQYF.

The chain uses TRBV2 and TRBJ1-4, with 9 bases fitting TRBD1. The trim removed 1 base at V and 0 bases at J, leaving 9 bases unmatched. Looked up from germline, CDR1 is SNHLY and CDR2 is FYNNEI. The CDR3 length is 19 residues. The CDR3 DNA is TGTGCCAGCAGTGAAGGGGGGACAGGGACTATTACAACTAATGAAAAACTGTTTTTT. Its translation is CASSEGGTGTITTNEKLFF. Drawing the rest from reference TRBV2 and TRBJ1-4, the complete variable domain is EPEVTQTPSHQVTQMGQEVILRCVPISNHLYFYWYRQILGQKVEFLVSFYNNEISEKSEIFDDQFSVERPDGSNFTLKIRSTKLEDSAMYFCASSEGGTGTITTNEKLFFGSGTQLSVL.

The genes are TRBV7-6 and TRBJ2-6; no reliable D call. The V end was cut by 5 bases, the J end by 0 bases, with 8 bases between. This CDR3 has 15 amino acids. Germline V gene sequence: CDR1 SGHVS, CDR2 FNYEAQ. The CDR3 sequence is CASSQGNSGANVLTF. DNA for the CDR3: TGTGCCAGCAGCCAAGGGAACTCTGGGGCCAACGTCCTGACTTTC.

The J gene is TRBJ2-3, the V gene TRBV9; D remains unclear. Trimming left V 3 bases short and J 4 bases short, with 6 bases between. The germline CDR1 and CDR2 sequences are SGDLS and YYNGEE. The CDR3 totals 12 residues. This chain's CDR3 is CASSALADTQYF. In DNA form, the CDR3 reads TGTGCCAGCAGCGCCTTAGCAGATACGCAGTATTTT.

This clone was detected ten times or more. The conserved phenylalanine or tryptophan is not found at the CDR3 terminus, so this likely reflects a read error. The same CDR3 also results from other DNA sequences found in this sample. This chain uses TRBV10-3 with TRBJ2-7, with D perhaps matching TRBD1 or TRBD2 (5 bases each). The ends were cut back, 4 bases at V and 7 bases at J, with 11 bases in the middle. The CDR3 consists of 12 residues. From germline, CDR1 is ENHRY and CDR2 SYGVKD. The CDR3 nucleotides read TGTGCCATCAGTGCCCAGGGCGGGGAGCAGTACTCC. Protein product: CAISAQGGEQYS.

The chain carries TRBV30 and TRBJ1-6, with D hard to call. Between the trimmed V and J ends, which lost 3 bases and 9 bases, there was a span of 12 bases. In germline, CDR1 is GTSNPN, CDR2 SVGIG (reference sequence). The CDR3 contains 13 residues. The CDR3 reads CAWSAPGSSPLHF. DNA of the CDR3: TGTGCCTGGAGCGCCCCGGGGTCTTCACCCCTCCACTTT. The whole variable domain, filled in from reference TRBV30 and TRBJ1-6, reads SQTIHQWPATLVQPVGSPLSLECTVEGTSNPNLYWYRQAAGRGLQLLFYSVGIGQISSEVPQNLSASRPQDRQFILSSKKLLLSDSGFYLCAWSAPGSSPLHFGNGTRLTVT.

The rearrangement uses TRBV28 and TRBJ2-2; 12 nucleotides match TRBD2. J lost 5 bases, V lost 5 bases, and 9 bases had no gene match. The CDR3 contains 17 residues. Germline-derived CDR1 and CDR2 are MDHEN and SYDVKM. The CDR3, as DNA: TGTGCCAGCAGTACGACTAGCGGGAGCGCGTGGACCGGGGAGCTGTTTTTT. Residues: CASSTTSGSAWTGELFF.